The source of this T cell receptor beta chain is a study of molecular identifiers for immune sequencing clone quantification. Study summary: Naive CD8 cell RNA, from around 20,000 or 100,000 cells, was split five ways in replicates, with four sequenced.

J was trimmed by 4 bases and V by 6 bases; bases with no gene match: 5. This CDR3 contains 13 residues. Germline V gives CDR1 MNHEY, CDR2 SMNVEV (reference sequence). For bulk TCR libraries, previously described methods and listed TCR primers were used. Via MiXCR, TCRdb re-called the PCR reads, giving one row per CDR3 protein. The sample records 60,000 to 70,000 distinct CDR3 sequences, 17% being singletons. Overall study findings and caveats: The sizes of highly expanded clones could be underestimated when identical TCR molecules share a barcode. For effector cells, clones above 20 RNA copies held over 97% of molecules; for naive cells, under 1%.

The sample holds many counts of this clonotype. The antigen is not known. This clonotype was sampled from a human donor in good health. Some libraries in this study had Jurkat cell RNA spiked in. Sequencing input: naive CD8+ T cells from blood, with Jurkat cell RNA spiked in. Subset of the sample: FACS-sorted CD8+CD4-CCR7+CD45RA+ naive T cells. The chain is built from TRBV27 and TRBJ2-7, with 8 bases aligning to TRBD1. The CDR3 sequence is CASRGQAGYEQYF. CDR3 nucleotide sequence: TGTGCCAGCAGGGGACAGGCGGGTTACGAGCAGTACTTC.